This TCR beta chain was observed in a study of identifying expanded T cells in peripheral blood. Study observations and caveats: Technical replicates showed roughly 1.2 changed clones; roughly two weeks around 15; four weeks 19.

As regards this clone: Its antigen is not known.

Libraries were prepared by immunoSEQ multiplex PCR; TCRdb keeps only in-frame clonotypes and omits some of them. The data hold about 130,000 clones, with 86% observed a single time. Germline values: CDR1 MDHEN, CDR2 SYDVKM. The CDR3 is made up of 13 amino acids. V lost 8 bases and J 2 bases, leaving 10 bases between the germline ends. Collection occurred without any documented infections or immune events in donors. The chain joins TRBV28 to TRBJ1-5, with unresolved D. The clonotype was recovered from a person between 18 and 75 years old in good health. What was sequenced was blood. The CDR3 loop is CASGKWGNQPQHF. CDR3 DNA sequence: TGTGCCAGCGGCAAGTGGGGCAATCAGCCCCAGCATTTT.